The 11 T cell receptor beta chains listed next were all sequenced from one sample in a study of T cells in Graves' hyperthyroidism and ophthalmopathy. RNA transcripts served as the template for amplifying TCR beta CDR3 regions. The HTBI primer set was used in a first-round RT-PCR of the TCR CDR3. TCRdb itself ran the multiplex PCR reads through MiXCR, one entry per CDR3 protein. Here the sample spans more than 300,000 distinct CDR3 sequences, approximately 15% being singletons. Sequenced material: blood. The origin of the receptors is a woman under 40 with Graves' hyperthyroidism.

The table lists this clonotype with a few counts. The genes are TRBV28 and TRBJ2-3; possible D gene TRBD1, 6 bases. Germline V gene data show CDR1 as MDHEN and CDR2 as SYDVKM. The CDR3 extends over 12 amino acids. The V end lost 7 bases, the J end lost 6 bases, and 11 bases lay between the germline ends. CDR3 nucleotides: TGTGCCAGCACTCAGGGGTTGGATACGCAGTATTTT. Amino acid sequence: CASTQGLDTQYF.

At least ten counts were recorded for this clonotype. The chain recombines TRBV9 with TRBJ1-5; 8 nucleotides agree with TRBD1. V trimming: 4 bases; J trimming: 5 bases; junction bases outside the gene matches: 5. Germline values: CDR1 SGDLS, CDR2 YYNGEE. This CDR3 spans 14 amino acids. The CDR3, as DNA: TGTGCCAGCAGCACCGACAGGGGAGATCAGCCCCAGCATTTT. It yields the protein CASSTDRGDQPQHF. Complete variable domain (other parts from reference TRBV9 and TRBJ1-5): DSGVTQTPKHLITATGQRVTLRCSPRSGDLSVYWYQQSLDQGLQFLIQYYNGEERAKGNILERFSAQQFPDLHSELNLSSLELGDSALYFCASSTDRGDQPQHFGDGTRLSIL.

The chain carries TRBV20-1 and TRBJ2-3, with a tentative D call TRBD2 (6 bases). The CDR3 extends over 15 amino acids. Germline lookup yields CDR1 DFQATT and CDR2 SNEGSKA (reference sequence). The V and J ends lost 4 bases and 2 bases respectively, with 16 bases between them. CDR3 sequence (DNA): TGCAGTGCTACGTATAAGGGGAGGTCCACAGATACGCAGTATTTT. This sequence encodes CSATYKGRSTDTQYF.

In this sample, this clonotype turned up a few times. V gene TRBV29-1 combines with J gene TRBJ1-6; D ambiguous. The V end was cut by 4 bases, the J end by 6 bases, with 7 bases between. The CDR3 spans 12 residues. The germline V gene has CDR1 SQVTM and CDR2 ANQGSEA. The CDR3 DNA sequence: TGCAGCGTTGGTTCGGCTAATTCACCCCTCCACTTT. Translated: CSVGSANSPLHF. Filled out from reference TRBV29-1 and TRBJ1-6, the complete variable domain reads SAVISQKPSRDICQRGTSLTIQCQVDSQVTMMFWYRQQPGQSLTLIATANQGSEATYESGFVIDKFPISRPNLTFSTLTVSNMSPEDSSIYLCSVGSANSPLHFGNGTRLTVT.

This clonotype was recorded many times. The CDR3 region is CAISEGGFGANSYNEQFF. CDR3 coding DNA: TGTGCCATCAGTGAAGGGGGTTTCGGGGCTAACTCCTACAATGAGCAGTTCTTC. The gene calls are TRBV10-3 and TRBJ2-1, with D possibly being TRBD1 (6 bases). V lost 3 bases and J lost 0, with 18 bases in between. The CDR3 loop spans 18 amino acids. Germline CDR1 is ENHRY and CDR2 is SYGVKD.

This clonotype has a count of ten or more. CDR3 sequence (DNA): TGTGCCAGCAGCGTTAGGACTAGCGGAGGCACAGATACGCAGTATTTT. Translating it yields CASSVRTSGGTDTQYF. This chain joins TRBV9 and TRBJ2-3; 10 bases are a match to TRBD2. Trimming removed 2 bases from V and 1 base from J; junction bases left unmatched: 4. The germline gives CDR1 SGDLS, CDR2 YYNGEE. The CDR3 has 16 amino acids.

The chain has TRBV19 and TRBJ2-1, with TRBD2 as a possible D gene (5 bases). Germline V CDR1 and CDR2: LNHDA, SQIVND (reference sequence). The length of the CDR3 is 14 residues. V lost 7 bases to trimming and J lost 1 base, with 11 bases between them. CDR3 residues: CASKAGNSYNEQFF. The CDR3 DNA reads TGTGCCAGTAAGGCGGGTAATTCCTACAATGAGCAGTTCTTC.

For this clonotype: Given a much more abundant clone one base away, this may be a read error. This chain joins TRBV20-1 and TRBJ2-7; D is ambiguous. Germline lookup yields CDR1 DFQATT and CDR2 SNEGSKA (reference sequence). Between the trimmed V and J ends, which lost 5 bases and 7 bases, there was a span of 18 bases. The CDR3 has 13 residues. The chain's CDR3 is CSAADGIYVEQYF. The CDR3 nucleotides read TGCAGTGCTGCGGACGGAATCTATGTAGAGCAGTACTTC.

In this sample, this clonotype turned up many times. This sequence joins TRBV29-1 and TRBJ1-2, with D tentatively TRBD1 (5 bases). Trimming removed 6 bases at V and 8 bases at J, with 16 bases between. Germline V gives CDR1 SQVTM, CDR2 ANQGSEA. The CDR3 consists of 12 residues. The DNA of the CDR3 is TGCAGCGTGGGGGACGGAATGGGCGGCTACACCTTC. It yields the protein CSVGDGMGGYTF.

This clonotype was seen only a few times. This clone may be a read error of a much larger clone one base away. The rearrangement joins TRBV6-1 to TRBJ1-1, with 7 bases identical to TRBD1. CDR1 and CDR2 (germline): MNHNS, SASEGT. CDR3 length: 15 residues. The CDR3 loop is CASRPFQGVETEASF. In nucleotides, the CDR3 is TGTGCCAGCAGACCTTTTCAGGGGGTAGAGACTGAAGCTTCCTTT.

The DNA for the CDR3 is TGCAGCGTTGAGGGCGGGGCTGACTATGGCTACACCTTC. As protein: CSVEGGADYGYTF. The V gene is TRBV29-1, the J gene TRBJ1-2; weak D call: TRBD1 (5 bases). Germline loops: CDR1 SQVTM, CDR2 ANQGSEA. The CDR3 runs to 13 residues. V was cut by 3 bases and J by 3 bases, with 11 bases left in between.